The present entry profiles one T cell receptor (beta chain) with its context. Its antigen is undetermined. The data were produced by immunoSEQ multiplex PCR, yet TCRdb's version contains in-frame clones alone and is incomplete. The sample lists more than 550,000 clones, over 55% occurring once. This record comes from a study of shared clonotypes between healthy human individuals. Whole-study results and caveats: The study found lower generation probabilities in non-shared clonotypes than in those shared by all four donors.

V was cut by 3 bases and J by 8 bases, with 11 bases left in between. CDR1 SGHRS and CDR2 YFSETQ come from the germline V gene. The CDR3 runs to 13 residues. The chain links TRBV5-1 to TRBJ1-4; tentatively, D is TRBD1 (6 bases). This TCR came from a woman aged 25 to 45 in good health. Sequenced material: memory CD4+ T cells sorted from blood. The subset: CD45RA-negative fraction. The CDR3 region has the DNA TGCGCCAGCAGCTACAAGGGGGAGGAAAAACTGTTTTTT. Amino acid sequence: CASSYKGEEKLFF.